This T cell receptor beta chain was obtained from a study of T cell repertoires in cytomegalovirus infection. This clonotype was recorded a few times. TCRdb reanalysed the reads using MiXCR and keeps one entry per CDR3 protein. The sample contains over 150,000 distinct CDR3 sequences, approximately 15% of which appear only once. Per germline, CDR1 KGHSH and CDR2 LQKENI. V was cut by 3 bases and J by 0 bases, with 14 bases left in between. CDR3 length equals 16 residues. This chain uses TRBV18 with TRBJ1-1; D uncertain. This TCR derives from a human donor in good health (CMV status not recorded). Some clones in this sample may be carry-over from other donors' samples. The specimen sequenced was PBMCs. CDR3 protein: CASSPLLDHMNTEAFF. CDR3 bases: TGTGCCAGCTCACCCTTACTGGACCACATGAACACTGAAGCTTTCTTT.